The source of this T cell receptor beta chain is a study of blood T cell repertoires in COVID-19. Study-wide context: The analysed material was cDNA or gDNA that came from T cells, B-cell-depleted T cells, or PBMCs.

Original handling: Scientists estimated how many nucleated cells there were by amplifying reference gene primers. Some clones are missing from TCRdb's copy, which holds only in-frame ones; the method was immunoSEQ multiplex PCR. V and J calls and clone size follow that table, whereas D and trimming were derived from the DNA. The sample shows approximately 180,000 clones, more than 70% of them seen only once. The CDR3 spans 13 residues. V was clipped by 6 bases and J by 7 bases; unmatched bases: 5. The sequencing sample was made of peripheral blood. The chain couples TRBV12-3 or TRBV12-4 to TRBJ1-2, with 10 bases matching TRBD1. This receptor was obtained from a person in their 70s with COVID-19, enrolled during active disease. The CDR3 reads CASSAGTGVGYTF. The CDR3 DNA reads as TGTGCCAGCAGCGCCGGGACAGGGGTTGGCTACACCTTC.